Listed below are T cell receptor beta chains from one sample, sequenced in a study of shared clonotypes between healthy human individuals. Clones were read by immunoSEQ multiplex PCR, and TCRdb kept only the in-frame ones, dropping some. The repertoire holds about 1.5 million clones, with roughly 96% as singletons. Sequenced: naive CD4+ T cells sorted from blood. The receptors shown here come from a man aged 25-45 years in good health. Each CDR3 is given with its conserved first and last residue. A D gene is named only where the DNA matches it firmly. Only part of the rows carry a size: once, few, many, or a class if the clone is expanded.

len | d_gene | j_gene | v_gene | abundance | CDR3nt | CDR3aa
17 | NA | TRBJ1-3 | TRBV5-5 | NA | TGTGCCAGCACCATTCGACCCATGACAGTCTCTGGAAACACCATATATTTT | CASTIRPMTVSGNTIYF
16 | TRBD1 | TRBJ1-5 | TRBV28 | NA | TGTGCCAGCAGTATACCGCGGACAGGGGTTTATCAGCCCCAGCATTTT | CASSIPRTGVYQPQHF
15 | TRBD1 | TRBJ2-3 | TRBV28 | NA | TGTGCCAGCAGTTTGGGACAGGACGGCACAGATACGCAGTATTTT | CASSLGQDGTDTQYF
15 | NA | TRBJ2-7 | TRBV10-2 | NA | TGCGCCAGCAGCCTCAACAACCCCAACTACTACGAGCAGTACTTC | CASSLNNPNYYEQYF
12 | NA | TRBJ1-1 | TRBV28 | NA | TGTGCCAGCAGTTTATCCGGGGTGGCAGCTTTCTTT | CASSLSGVAAFF
16 | NA | TRBJ2-7 | TRBV18 | once | TGTGCCAGCTCAACAACCTCTGAAAGTGGGTCGTACGAGCAGTACTTC | CASSTTSESGSYEQYF
16 | NA | TRBJ2-1 | TRBV5-6 | NA | TGTGCCAGCAGCTCGTTAGCAGTTAGCTCCTACAATGAGCAGTTCTTC | CASSSLAVSSYNEQFF
15 | TRBD2 | TRBJ2-3 | TRBV15 | NA | TGTGCCACCAGCAGGTTAGCGGGAAACACAGATACGCAGTATTTT | CATSRLAGNTDTQYF
12 | NA | TRBJ1-1 | TRBV29-1 | NA | TGCAGCGTTGTTCTCTCCGCCAGGCGGGCTTTCTTT | CSVVLSARRAFF
15 | NA | TRBJ1-3 | TRBV18 | NA | TGTGCCAGCTCACCCCGAGACATAGCTGGAAACACCATATATTTT | CASSPRDIAGNTIYF
12 | NA | TRBJ2-5 | TRBV29-1 | NA | TGCAGCGTTGAGGGAGTTCCGGAGACCCAGTACTTC | CSVEGVPETQYF
15 | NA | TRBJ1-3 | TRBV19 | once | TGTGCCAGTATACCAGGGGCGAGCTCTGGAAACACCATATATTTT | CASIPGASSGNTIYF
14 | TRBD2 | TRBJ2-3 | TRBV5-1 | NA | TGCGCCAGCAGCTTGGACCTAGCGGGAAATACGCAGTATTTT | CASSLDLAGNTQYF
11 | TRBD2 | TRBJ2-7 | TRBV28 | NA | TGTGCCAGCAGTCGGGGGGGCGAGCAGTACTTC | CASSRGGEQYF
17 | TRBD2 | TRBJ2-1 | TRBV18 | NA | TGTGCCAGCTCACAGGGACTAGCATTTCGCTCCTACAATGAGCAGTTCTTC | CASSQGLAFRSYNEQFF
14 | NA | TRBJ2-3 | TRBV27 | NA | TGTGCCAGCAGTTCCCAGATAGGGGTGGCTACGCAGTATTTT | CASSSQIGVATQYF
16 | NA | TRBJ2-1 | TRBV7-8 | NA | TGTGCCAGCAGCTTAGTGTCCGCTCTCTCCTACAATGAGCAGTTCTTC | CASSLVSALSYNEQFF
14 | NA | TRBJ2-5 | TRBV28 | NA | TGTGCCAGCAGTACCCCGGGGGGCAAAGAGACCCAGTACTTC | CASSTPGGKETQYF
13 | NA | TRBJ2-7 | TRBV5-6 | NA | TGTGCCAGCAGCCTACCGGTGGGTTACGAGCAGTACTTC | CASSLPVGYEQYF
12 | NA | TRBJ2-3 | TRBV18 | NA | TGTGCCAGCTCGGAAGCCACAGATACGCAGTATTTT | CASSEATDTQYF
16 | NA | TRBJ2-1 | TRBV7-6 | NA | TGTGCCAGCAGCTTAGCTTCCAGGGCAGTAAACAATGAGCAGTTCTTC | CASSLASRAVNNEQFF
18 | TRBD2 | TRBJ2-3 | TRBV6-1 | NA | TGTGCCAGCAGTGGGCGACTAGCGGGAGGGCCCCGGCCAGATACGCAGTATTTT | CASSGRLAGGPRPDTQYF
17 | NA | TRBJ1-3 | TRBV4-1 | NA | TGCGCCAGCAGCCAAGGGACAGTCCCGCATCGGGGAAACACCATATATTTT | CASSQGTVPHRGNTIYF
13 | NA | TRBJ2-7 | TRBV5-1 | few | TGCGCCAGCAGCCCCGACGGAACCTACGAGCAGTACTTC | CASSPDGTYEQYF
16 | TRBD1 | TRBJ1-2 | TRBV6-5 | once | TGTGCCAGCAGTTTTAAAAGCGTCGGGACAGTTTATGGCTACACCTTC | CASSFKSVGTVYGYTF
15 | NA | TRBJ1-5 | TRBV6-5 | NA | TGTGCCAGCACCCCGTTGGGGGGGAGCAATCAGCCCCAGCATTTT | CASTPLGGSNQPQHF
16 | TRBD2 | TRBJ2-5 | TRBV5-1 | few | TGCGCCAGCAGCTTGGGACTAGCGGGAGAGGGGGAGACCCAGTACTTC | CASSLGLAGEGETQYF
17 | TRBD1 | TRBJ2-7 | TRBV5-4 | NA | TGTGCCAGCAGCTTGGCCCCCGCGGGACAGGGAGTTTACGAGCAGTACTTC | CASSLAPAGQGVYEQYF
14 | NA | TRBJ2-2 | TRBV10-3 | NA | TGTGCCATCAAGGTGGGAGCGGTCACCGGGGAGCTGTTTTTT | CAIKVGAVTGELFF
13 | NA | TRBJ2-5 | TRBV5-1 | once | TGCGCCAGCAGCACAGGACGCCAAGAGACCCAGTACTTC | CASSTGRQETQYF
14 | TRBD1 | TRBJ1-4 | TRBV2 | NA | TGTGCCAGCAGAGCCGGGACAGAAAATGAAAAACTGTTTTTT | CASRAGTENEKLFF
13 | NA | TRBJ1-5 | TRBV18 | NA | TGTGCCAGCTCACGCCAGGAGGATCAGCCCCAGCATTTT | CASSRQEDQPQHF
15 | NA | TRBJ2-7 | TRBV6-5 | NA | TGTGCCAGCAGTTACTTATCGGGGAATTCCTACGAGCAGTACTTC | CASSYLSGNSYEQYF
15 | TRBD2 | TRBJ2-7 | TRBV15 | NA | TGTGCCACCAGCAGAGAAGTAGCGGGAGGGCGCGAGCAGTACTTC | CATSREVAGGREQYF
16 | NA | TRBJ1-5 | TRBV5-8 | NA | TGTGCCAGCAGCTTGTATCTATTGATGGGCAATCAGCCCCAGCATTTT | CASSLYLLMGNQPQHF
15 | TRBD2 | TRBJ2-5 | TRBV18 | NA | TGTGCCAGCTCACCGAGACTAGCAGGAAGGGAGACCCAGTACTTC | CASSPRLAGRETQYF
11 | NA | TRBJ1-5 | TRBV19 | once | TGTGCCAGTAGCTTGGGAATGTCCCAGCATTTT | CASSLGMSQHF
12 | NA | TRBJ2-7 | TRBV30 | NA | TGTGCCTGGAGCGACAGCTCCTACGAGCAGTACTTC | CAWSDSSYEQYF
16 | NA | TRBJ2-7 | TRBV29-1 | NA | TGCAGCGTTGAAGACGTGGGCGGCCTCAACTCCTACGAGCAGTACTTC | CSVEDVGGLNSYEQYF
15 | NA | TRBJ2-5 | TRBV5-5 | NA | TGTGCCAGCAGCCCGGTGGCTAGCGTGAAAGAGACCCAGTACTTC | CASSPVASVKETQYF
15 | NA | TRBJ2-5 | TRBV4-3 | NA | TGCGCCAGCAGCCTCTCGAGAGTCGGAGAGGGGACCCAGTACTTC | CASSLSRVGEGTQYF
13 | NA | TRBJ2-5 | TRBV7-2 | NA | TGTGCCAGCAGCTTGGGTAATCGGGAGACCCAGTACTTC | CASSLGNRETQYF
16 | TRBD1 | TRBJ1-5 | TRBV5-4 | NA | TGTGCCAGCAGCTTGGTTGCAGGGGGCTTGAATCAGCCCCAGCATTTT | CASSLVAGGLNQPQHF
15 | TRBD1 | TRBJ1-5 | TRBV4-2 | NA | TGTGCCAGCAGCCCACACAGGGGGCTGGGTCAGCCCCAGCATTTT | CASSPHRGLGQPQHF
18 | TRBD2 | TRBJ2-3 | TRBV5-1 | NA | TGCGCCAGCAGCTTGATAGCGGGAGGAGTAACTAACACAGATACGCAGTATTTT | CASSLIAGGVTNTDTQYF
13 | NA | TRBJ1-1 | TRBV5-4 | NA | TGTGCCAGCACCAGAGGACAGAACACTGAAGCTTTCTTT | CASTRGQNTEAFF
13 | NA | TRBJ2-3 | TRBV29-1 | NA | TGCAGCTCCCTGGACAGAAACACAGATACGCAGTATTTT | CSSLDRNTDTQYF
14 | NA | TRBJ1-4 | TRBV27 | NA | TGTGCCAGCAGTTTAGGGGGTTTTGGTGAAAAACTGTTTTTT | CASSLGGFGEKLFF
15 | TRBD1 | TRBJ2-2 | TRBV7-9 | NA | TGTGCCAGCAGCTACGGACAGGGTGATACCGGGGAGCTGTTTTTT | CASSYGQGDTGELFF